The present TCR beta chain was sequenced within a study of cytomegalovirus exposure and HLA in healthy donors. It was with 60 Vbeta and 13 Jbeta primers that the PCR ran. Libraries were prepared by immunoSEQ multiplex PCR; TCRdb keeps only in-frame clonotypes and omits some of them. Among 110,000 to 150,000 clones listed, around 74% were seen once. Worth noting for this clone: The antigen is undetermined.

The CDR3 spans 12 residues. The junction had 2 bases not matched to a gene; V was cut back by 4 bases and J by 4 bases. The germline CDR1 and CDR2 sequences are GTSNPN and SVGIG (reference sequence). Study observations and caveats: At a 0.05 false discovery rate, a later analysis found 16,951 TCR beta sequences to be associated with HLA alleles. Reports showed the classifier diagnosing cytomegalovirus status with high specificity and sensitivity. For most TCR beta V segments, an earlier analysis put the productive rate at about 87% or about 30% of the time. Most TCR sequences proved rare, with some public TCRs found in many donors.

What was sequenced was PBMCs. The rearrangement uses TRBV30 and TRBJ1-1, with TRBD1 matching 8 bases. The clonotype originates from a man younger than 35 in good health and CMV-seropositive. CDR3 protein: CAWTDRGTEAFF. Here the CDR3 DNA reads TGTGCCTGGACAGACAGGGGCACTGAAGCTTTCTTT. The whole variable domain, filled in from reference TRBV30 and TRBJ1-1, reads SQTIHQWPATLVQPVGSPLSLECTVEGTSNPNLYWYRQAAGRGLQLLFYSVGIGQISSEVPQNLSASRPQDRQFILSSKKLLLSDSGFYLCAWTDRGTEAFFGQGTRLTVV.